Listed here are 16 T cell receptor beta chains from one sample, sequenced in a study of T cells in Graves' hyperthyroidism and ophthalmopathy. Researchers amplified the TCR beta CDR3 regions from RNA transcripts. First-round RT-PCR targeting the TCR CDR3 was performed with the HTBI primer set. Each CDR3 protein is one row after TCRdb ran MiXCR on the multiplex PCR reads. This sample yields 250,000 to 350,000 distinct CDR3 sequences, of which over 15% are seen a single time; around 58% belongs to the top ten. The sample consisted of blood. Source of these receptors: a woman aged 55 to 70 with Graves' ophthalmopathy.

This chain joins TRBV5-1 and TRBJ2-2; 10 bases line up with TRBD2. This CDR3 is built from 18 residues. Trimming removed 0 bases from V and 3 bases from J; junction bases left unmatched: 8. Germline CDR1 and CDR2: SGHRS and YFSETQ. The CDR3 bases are TGCGCCAGCAGCTTGGGACTAGCGGGTCCAGTCGACACCGGGGAGCTGTTTTTT. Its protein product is CASSLGLAGPVDTGELFF.

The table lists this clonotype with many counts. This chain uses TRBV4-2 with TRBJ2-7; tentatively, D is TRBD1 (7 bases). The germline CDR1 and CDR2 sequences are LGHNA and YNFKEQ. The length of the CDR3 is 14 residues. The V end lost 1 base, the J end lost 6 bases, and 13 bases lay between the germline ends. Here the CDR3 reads CASSQGRGAGEQYF. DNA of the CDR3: TGTGCCAGCAGCCAAGGCAGGGGGGCAGGCGAGCAGTACTTC.

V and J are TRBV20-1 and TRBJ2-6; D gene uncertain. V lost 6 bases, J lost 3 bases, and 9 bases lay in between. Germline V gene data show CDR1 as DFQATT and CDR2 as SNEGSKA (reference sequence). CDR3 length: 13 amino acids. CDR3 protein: CSAPDNGANVLTF. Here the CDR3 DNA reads TGCAGTGCCCCTGATAATGGGGCCAACGTCCTGACTTTC.

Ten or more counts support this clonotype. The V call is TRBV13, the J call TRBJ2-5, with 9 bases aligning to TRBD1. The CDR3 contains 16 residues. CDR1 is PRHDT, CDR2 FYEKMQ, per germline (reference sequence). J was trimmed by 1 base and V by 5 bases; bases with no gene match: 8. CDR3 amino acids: CASSLNRGLLQETQYF. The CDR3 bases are TGTGCCAGCAGCCTAAACAGGGGGCTACTCCAAGAGACCCAGTACTTC.

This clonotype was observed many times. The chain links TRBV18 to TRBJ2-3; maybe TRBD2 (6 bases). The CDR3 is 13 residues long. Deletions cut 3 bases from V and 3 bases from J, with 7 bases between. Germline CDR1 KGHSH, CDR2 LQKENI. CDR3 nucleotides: TGTGCCAGCTCACCGGGGGGAACAGATACGCAGTATTTT. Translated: CASSPGGTDTQYF.

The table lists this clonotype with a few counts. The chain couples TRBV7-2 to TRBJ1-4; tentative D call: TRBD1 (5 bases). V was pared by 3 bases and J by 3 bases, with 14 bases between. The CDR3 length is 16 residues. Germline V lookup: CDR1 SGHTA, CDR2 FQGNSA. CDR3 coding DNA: TGTGCCAGCAGCTTGGGGCCAGGGAATGCTAATGAAAAACTGTTTTTT. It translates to CASSLGPGNANEKLFF. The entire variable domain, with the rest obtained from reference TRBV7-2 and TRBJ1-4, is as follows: GAGVSQSPSNKVTEKGKDVELRCDPISGHTALYWYRQSLGQGLEFLIYFQGNSAPDKSGLPSDRFSAERTGGSVSTLTIQRTQQEDSAVYLCASSLGPGNANEKLFFGSGTQLSVL.

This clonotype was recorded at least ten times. This chain's CDR3 is CSAIGREHEQYF. DNA for the CDR3: TGCAGTGCTATAGGCCGGGAACACGAGCAGTACTTC. V and J are TRBV20-1 and TRBJ2-7, with D maybe TRBD2 (5 bases). V dropped 4 bases and J dropped 5 bases, with 12 bases sitting between them. The CDR3 extends over 12 amino acids. Germline lookup yields CDR1 DFQATT and CDR2 SNEGSKA (reference sequence).

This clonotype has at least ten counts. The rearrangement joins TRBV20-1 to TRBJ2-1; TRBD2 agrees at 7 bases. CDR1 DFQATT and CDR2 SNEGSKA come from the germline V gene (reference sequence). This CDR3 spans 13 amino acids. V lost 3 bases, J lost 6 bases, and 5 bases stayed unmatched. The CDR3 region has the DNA TGCAGTGCTAGGGGGCTAGCGGTCAATGAGCAGTTCTTC. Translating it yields CSARGLAVNEQFF.

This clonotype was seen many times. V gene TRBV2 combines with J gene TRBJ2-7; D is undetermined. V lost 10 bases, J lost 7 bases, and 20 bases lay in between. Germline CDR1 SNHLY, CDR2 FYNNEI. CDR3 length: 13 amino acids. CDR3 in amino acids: CANPFSKGWEQYF. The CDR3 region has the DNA TGTGCCAACCCGTTCTCCAAGGGATGGGAGCAGTACTTC. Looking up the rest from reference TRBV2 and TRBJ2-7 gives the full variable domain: EPEVTQTPSHQVTQMGQEVILRCVPISNHLYFYWYRQILGQKVEFLVSFYNNEISEKSEIFDDQFSVERPDGSNFTLKIRSTKLEDSAMYFCANPFSKGWEQYFGPGTRLTVT.

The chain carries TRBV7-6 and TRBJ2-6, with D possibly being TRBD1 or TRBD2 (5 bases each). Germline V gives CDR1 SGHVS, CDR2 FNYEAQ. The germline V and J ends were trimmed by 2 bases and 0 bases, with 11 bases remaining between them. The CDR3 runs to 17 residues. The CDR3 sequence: CASSLIGGNSGANVLTF. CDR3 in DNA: TGTGCCAGCAGCTTAATTGGGGGAAACTCTGGGGCCAACGTCCTGACTTTC.

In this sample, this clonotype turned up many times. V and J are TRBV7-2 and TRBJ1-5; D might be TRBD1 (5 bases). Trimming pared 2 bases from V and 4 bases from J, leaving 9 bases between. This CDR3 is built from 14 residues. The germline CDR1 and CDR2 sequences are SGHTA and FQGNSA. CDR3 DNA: TGTGCCAGCAGCTTACGGGGGGGAAATCAGCCCCAGCATTTT. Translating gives CASSLRGGNQPQHF.

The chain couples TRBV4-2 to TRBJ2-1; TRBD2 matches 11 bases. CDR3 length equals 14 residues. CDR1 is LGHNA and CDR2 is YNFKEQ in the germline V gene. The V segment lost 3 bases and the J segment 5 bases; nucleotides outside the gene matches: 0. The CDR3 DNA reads TGTGCCAGCAGCCAGGGACTAGCGGACAATGAGCAGTTCTTC. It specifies CASSQGLADNEQFF.

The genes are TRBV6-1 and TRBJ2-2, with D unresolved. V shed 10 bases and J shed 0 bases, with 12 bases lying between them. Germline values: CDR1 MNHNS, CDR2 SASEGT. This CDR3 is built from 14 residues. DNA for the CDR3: TGTGCCACCGGTGGAACCTCGAACACCGGGGAGCTGTTTTTT. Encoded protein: CATGGTSNTGELFF.

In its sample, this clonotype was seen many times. The CDR3 nucleotides are TGCAGTGCTCGGCTGGGGCCGGTCGATACGCAGTATTTT. Protein product: CSARLGPVDTQYF. The J gene is TRBJ2-3, the V gene TRBV20-1; the D gene is possibly TRBD1 (5 bases). Germline V lookup: CDR1 DFQATT, CDR2 SNEGSKA (reference sequence). Trimming removed 5 bases from V and 6 bases from J, with 15 bases in between. The CDR3 covers 13 residues.

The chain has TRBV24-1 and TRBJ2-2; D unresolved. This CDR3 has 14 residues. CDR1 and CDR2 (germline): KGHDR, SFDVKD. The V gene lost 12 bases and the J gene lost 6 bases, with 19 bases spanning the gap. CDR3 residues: CAPATSLWSGELFF. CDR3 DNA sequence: TGTGCCCCGGCGACATCATTGTGGTCCGGGGAGCTGTTTTTT.

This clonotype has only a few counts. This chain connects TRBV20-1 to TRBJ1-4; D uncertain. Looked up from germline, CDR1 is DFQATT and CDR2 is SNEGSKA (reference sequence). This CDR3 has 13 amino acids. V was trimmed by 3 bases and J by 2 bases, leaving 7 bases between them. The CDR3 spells CSARGWTNEKLFF. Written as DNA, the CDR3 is TGCAGTGCTAGGGGGTGGACTAATGAAAAACTGTTTTTT.